Shown below are 7 T cell receptor beta chains from a single sample sequenced in a study of CD8 T cells in Susac syndrome. It was with random hexamers that roughly 0.45 to 1 ug RNA was reverse transcribed. TCRdb ran MiXCR on the immunoSEQ multiplex PCR reads and lists one entry per CDR3 protein. The table has around 200,000 distinct CDR3 sequences, roughly 94% seen once. Material for sequencing was CD4+ T cells from PBMCs. These receptors all stem from a human donor in good health.

J is TRBJ2-7 and V is TRBV19, with D possibly being TRBD1 or TRBD2 (5 bases each). V dropped 5 bases and J dropped 2 bases, with 10 bases sitting between them. The CDR3 sequence is 13 residues long. Germline CDR1 reads LNHDA; CDR2 reads SQIVND (reference sequence). The CDR3 nucleotides read TGTGCCAGTAGTTCCCGGGGCCCCTACGAGCAGTACTTC. Its protein is CASSSRGPYEQYF.

This rearrangement joins TRBV29-1 to TRBJ2-1, with D unclear. CDR1 SQVTM and CDR2 ANQGSEA come from the germline V gene. This CDR3 is built from 12 residues. The CDR3 coding sequence is TGCACCGTCCGGTCTTCAGCCAATGAGCAGTTCTTC. This encodes CTVRSSANEQFF.

The rearrangement links TRBV23-1 to TRBJ1-5; D is unclear. TRBV23-1 has ORF status, its function being uncertain. This CDR3 spans 19 amino acids. The V end was cut by 6 bases, the J end by 0 bases, with 24 bases between. This chain's CDR3 is CASRPPGWWITYSNQPQHF. The DNA of the CDR3 is TGCGCCAGCAGACCCCCAGGATGGTGGATTACTTATAGCAATCAGCCCCAGCATTTT.

CDR3 region: CSARDRLRGLGYGYTF. Here the CDR3 DNA reads TGCAGTGCTAGAGATCGTCTCAGGGGGCTGGGCTATGGCTACACCTTC. The chain links TRBV20-1 to TRBJ1-2; 8 nucleotides align to TRBD1. Trimming at V came to 0 bases and at J to 4 bases, leaving 10 bases not matched to a gene. Germline V gives CDR1 DFQATT, CDR2 SNEGSKA (reference sequence). This CDR3 region has 16 residues.

The chain is built from TRBV7-9 and TRBJ2-1; D not certain. Per germline, CDR1 SEHNR and CDR2 FQNEAQ (reference sequence). The germline V and J ends were trimmed by 4 bases and 6 bases, with 16 bases remaining between them. The CDR3 length is 15 residues. The CDR3: CASSSLTGIGNEQFF. As DNA, the CDR3 is TGTGCCAGCAGCTCTCTAACGGGTATAGGCAATGAGCAGTTCTTC.

This CDR3 reads CASRTRTDPNYGYTF. As DNA, the CDR3 is TGCGCCAGCCGGACCCGAACAGATCCTAACTATGGCTACACCTTC. V and J are TRBV5-1 and TRBJ1-2; D gene ambiguous. Germline assignment: CDR1 SGHRS and CDR2 YFSETQ. The CDR3 is 15 residues long. V was cut by 7 bases and J by 0 bases, with 16 bases left in between.

The J gene is TRBJ2-1, the V gene TRBV11-2; unclear D gene. V was cut by 2 bases and J by 13 bases, with 12 bases left in between. Per the germline V gene, CDR1 is SGHAT and CDR2 is FQNNGV. The CDR3 consists of 12 residues. The CDR3, as DNA: TGTGCCAGCAGCTTATCCCAAGGGTTACAGTTCTTC. This translates into CASSLSQGLQFF.